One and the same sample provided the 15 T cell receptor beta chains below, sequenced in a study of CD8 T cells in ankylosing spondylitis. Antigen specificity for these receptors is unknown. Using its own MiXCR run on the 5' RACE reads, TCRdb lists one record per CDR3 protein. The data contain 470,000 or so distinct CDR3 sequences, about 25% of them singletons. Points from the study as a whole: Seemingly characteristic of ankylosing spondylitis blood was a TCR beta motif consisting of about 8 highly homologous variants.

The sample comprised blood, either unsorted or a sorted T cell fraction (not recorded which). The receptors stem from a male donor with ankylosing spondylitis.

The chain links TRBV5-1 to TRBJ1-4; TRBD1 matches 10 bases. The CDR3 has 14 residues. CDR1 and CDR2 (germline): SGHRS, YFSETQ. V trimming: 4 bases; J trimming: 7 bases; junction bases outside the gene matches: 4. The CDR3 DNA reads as TGCGCCAGCAGCCGACAGGGGGCAGGTGAAAAACTGTTTTTT. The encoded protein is CASSRQGAGEKLFF. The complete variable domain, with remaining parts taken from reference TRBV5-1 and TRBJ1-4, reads KAGVTQTPRYLIKTRGQQVTLSCSPISGHRSVSWYQQTPGQGLQFLFEYFSETQRNKGNFPGRFSGRQFSNSRSEMNVSTLELGDSALYLCASSRQGAGEKLFFGSGTQLSVL.

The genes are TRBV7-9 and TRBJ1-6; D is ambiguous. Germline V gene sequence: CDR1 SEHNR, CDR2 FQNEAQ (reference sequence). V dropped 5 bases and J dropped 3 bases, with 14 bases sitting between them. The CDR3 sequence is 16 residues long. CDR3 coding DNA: TGTGCCAGCAGCCTCCTCGGGTTGGGCTATAATTCACCCCTCCACTTT. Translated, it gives CASSLLGLGYNSPLHF.

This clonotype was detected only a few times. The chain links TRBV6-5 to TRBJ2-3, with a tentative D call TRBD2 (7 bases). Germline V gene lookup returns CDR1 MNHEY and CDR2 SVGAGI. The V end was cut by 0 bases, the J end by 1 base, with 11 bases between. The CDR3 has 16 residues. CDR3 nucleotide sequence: TGTGCCAGCAGTTACTCGACAGGACTAGGCACAGATACGCAGTATTTT. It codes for CASSYSTGLGTDTQYF.

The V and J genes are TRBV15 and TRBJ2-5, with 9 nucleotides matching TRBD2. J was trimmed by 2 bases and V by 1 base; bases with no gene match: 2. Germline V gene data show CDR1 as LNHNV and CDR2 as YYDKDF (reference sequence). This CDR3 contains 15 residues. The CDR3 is CATSRGTSAQETQYF. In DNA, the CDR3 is TGTGCCACCAGCAGAGGGACTAGCGCGCAAGAGACCCAGTACTTC.

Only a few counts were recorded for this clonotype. The CDR3 DNA reads as TGTGCCAGCAGTGAATTATCGGGACAGCCAGATGCACCCCTCCACTTT. Translation gives CASSELSGQPDAPLHF. The J gene is TRBJ1-6, the V gene TRBV25-1; 7 positions match TRBD1. Losses at the gene ends were 1 base for V and 11 bases for J; bases not matched to a gene: 11. Germline V gives CDR1 MGHDK, CDR2 SYGVNS. The CDR3 sequence is 16 residues long.

CDR3 amino acids: CASSRTTNTGELFF. In nucleotides, the CDR3 is TGTGCCAGCAGTCGGACAACCAACACCGGGGAGCTGTTTTTT. The J gene is TRBJ2-2, the V gene TRBV12-3 or TRBV12-4; possible D gene TRBD1, 5 bases. With 5 bases removed from V and 2 bases from J, the gap between germline ends came to 9 bases. This CDR3 comprises 14 residues.

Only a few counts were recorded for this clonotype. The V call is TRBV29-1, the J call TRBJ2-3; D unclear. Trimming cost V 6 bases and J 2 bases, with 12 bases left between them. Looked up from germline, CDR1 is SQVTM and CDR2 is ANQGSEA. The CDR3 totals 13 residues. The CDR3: CSVGDLDTDTQYF. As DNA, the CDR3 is TGCAGCGTCGGAGATTTGGACACAGATACGCAGTATTTT.

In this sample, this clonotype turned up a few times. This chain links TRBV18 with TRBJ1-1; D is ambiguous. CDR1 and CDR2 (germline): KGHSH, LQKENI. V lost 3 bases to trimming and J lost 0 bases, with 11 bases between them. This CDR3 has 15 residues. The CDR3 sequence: CASSPTEFMNTEAFF. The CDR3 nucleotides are TGTGCCAGCTCACCCACGGAATTCATGAACACTGAAGCTTTCTTT.

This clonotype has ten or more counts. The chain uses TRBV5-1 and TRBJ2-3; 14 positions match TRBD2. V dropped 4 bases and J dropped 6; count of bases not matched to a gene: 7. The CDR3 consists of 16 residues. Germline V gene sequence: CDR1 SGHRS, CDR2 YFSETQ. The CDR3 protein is CASSLGLAGDSDTQYF. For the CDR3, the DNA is TGCGCCAGCAGCCTGGGACTAGCGGGAGACTCCGATACGCAGTATTTT.

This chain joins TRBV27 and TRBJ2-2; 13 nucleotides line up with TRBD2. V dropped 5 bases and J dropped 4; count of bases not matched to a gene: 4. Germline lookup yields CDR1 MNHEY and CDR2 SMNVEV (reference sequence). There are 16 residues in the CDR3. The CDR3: CASSLGLAGFTGELFF. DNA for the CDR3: TGTGCCAGCAGTCTGGGACTAGCGGGGTTCACCGGGGAGCTGTTTTTT.

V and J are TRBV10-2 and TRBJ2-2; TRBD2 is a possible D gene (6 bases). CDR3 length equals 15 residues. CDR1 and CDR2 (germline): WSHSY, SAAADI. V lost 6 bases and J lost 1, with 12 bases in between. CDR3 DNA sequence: TGCGCCAGCAGCCGGAGGAGGGAGAACACCGGGGAGCTGTTTTTT. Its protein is CASSRRRENTGELFF.

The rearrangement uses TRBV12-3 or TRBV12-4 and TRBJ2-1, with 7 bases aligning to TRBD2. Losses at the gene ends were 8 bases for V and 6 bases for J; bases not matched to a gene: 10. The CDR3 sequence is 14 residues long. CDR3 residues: CASVHSGRANEQFF. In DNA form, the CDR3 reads TGTGCCAGCGTCCACTCGGGGAGGGCCAATGAGCAGTTCTTC.

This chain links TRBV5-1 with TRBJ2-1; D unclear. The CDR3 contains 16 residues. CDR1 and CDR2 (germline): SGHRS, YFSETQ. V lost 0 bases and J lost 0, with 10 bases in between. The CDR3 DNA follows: TGCGCCAGCAGCTTGGTGGGCTCCTACTCCTACAATGAGCAGTTCTTC. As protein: CASSLVGSYSYNEQFF.

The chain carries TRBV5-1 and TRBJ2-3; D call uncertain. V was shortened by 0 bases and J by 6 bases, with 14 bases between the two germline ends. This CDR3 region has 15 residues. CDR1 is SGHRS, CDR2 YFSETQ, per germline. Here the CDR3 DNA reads TGCGCCAGCAGCTTGGGTCAGCACTTTGAGGATACGCAGTATTTT. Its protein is CASSLGQHFEDTQYF.

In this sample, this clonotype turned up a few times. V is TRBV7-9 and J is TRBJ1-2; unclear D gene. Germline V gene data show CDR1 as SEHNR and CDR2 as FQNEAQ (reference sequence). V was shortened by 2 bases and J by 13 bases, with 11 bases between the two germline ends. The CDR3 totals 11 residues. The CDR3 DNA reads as TGTGCCAGCAGCTTAAAACAGAAAAGCACCTTC. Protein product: CASSLKQKSTF. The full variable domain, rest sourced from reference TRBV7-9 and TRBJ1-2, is DTGVSQNPRHKITKRGQNVTFRCDPISEHNRLYWYRQTLGQGPEFLTYFQNEAQLEKSRLLSDRFSAERPKGSFSTLEIQRTEQGDSAMYLCASSLKQKSTFGSGTRLTVV.